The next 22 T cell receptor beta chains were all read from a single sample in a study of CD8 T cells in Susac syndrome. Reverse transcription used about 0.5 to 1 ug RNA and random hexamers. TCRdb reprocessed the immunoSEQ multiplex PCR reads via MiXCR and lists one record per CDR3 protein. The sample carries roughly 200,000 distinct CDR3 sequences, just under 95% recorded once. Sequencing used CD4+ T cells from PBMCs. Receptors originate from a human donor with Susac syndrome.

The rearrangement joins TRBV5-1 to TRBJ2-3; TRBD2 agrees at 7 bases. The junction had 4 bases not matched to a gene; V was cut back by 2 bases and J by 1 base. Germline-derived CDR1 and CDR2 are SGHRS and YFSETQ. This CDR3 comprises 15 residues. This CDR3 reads CASSFRAGGTDTQYF. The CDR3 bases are TGCGCCAGCAGCTTCCGGGCGGGGGGCACAGATACGCAGTATTTT.

The CDR3 loop reads CASTGNNYGYTF. For the CDR3, the DNA is TGTGCCAGCACGGGCAACAACTATGGCTACACCTTC. The chain joins TRBV28 to TRBJ1-2; D not certain. The ends were cut back, 7 bases at V and 2 bases at J, with 8 bases in the middle. Per germline, CDR1 MDHEN and CDR2 SYDVKM. The CDR3 runs to 12 residues.

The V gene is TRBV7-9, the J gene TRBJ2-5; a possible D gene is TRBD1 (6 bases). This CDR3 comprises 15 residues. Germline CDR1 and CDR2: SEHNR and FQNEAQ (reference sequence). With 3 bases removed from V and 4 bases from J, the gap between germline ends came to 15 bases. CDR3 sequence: CASSLTPRGVETQYF. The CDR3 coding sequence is TGTGCCAGCAGCTTGACTCCCAGGGGAGTAGAGACCCAGTACTTC.

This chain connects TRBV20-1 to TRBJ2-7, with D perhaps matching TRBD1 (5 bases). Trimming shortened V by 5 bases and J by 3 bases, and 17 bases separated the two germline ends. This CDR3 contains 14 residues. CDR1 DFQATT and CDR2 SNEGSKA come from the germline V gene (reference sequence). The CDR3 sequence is CSASQGRDDYEQYF. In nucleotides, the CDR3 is TGCAGTGCTTCTCAGGGCAGGGATGACTACGAGCAGTACTTC.

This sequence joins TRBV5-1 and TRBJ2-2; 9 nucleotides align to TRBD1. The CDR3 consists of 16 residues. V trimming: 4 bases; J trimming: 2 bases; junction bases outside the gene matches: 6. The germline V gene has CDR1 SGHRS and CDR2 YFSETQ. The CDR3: CASSPPGQGNTGELFF. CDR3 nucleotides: TGCGCCAGCAGCCCCCCGGGACAGGGTAACACCGGGGAGCTGTTTTTT.

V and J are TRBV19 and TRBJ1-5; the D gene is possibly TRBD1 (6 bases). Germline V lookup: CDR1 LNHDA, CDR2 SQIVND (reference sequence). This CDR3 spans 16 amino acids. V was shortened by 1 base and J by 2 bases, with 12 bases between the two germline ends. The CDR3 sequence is CASSIGGAGGNQPQHF. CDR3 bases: TGTGCCAGTAGTATAGGGGGGGCGGGAGGCAATCAGCCCCAGCATTTT.

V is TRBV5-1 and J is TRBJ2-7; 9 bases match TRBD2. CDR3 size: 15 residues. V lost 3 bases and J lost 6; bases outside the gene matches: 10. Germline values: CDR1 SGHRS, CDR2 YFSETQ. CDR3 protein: CASSSGALAGAEQYF. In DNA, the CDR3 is TGCGCCAGCAGCTCCGGGGCTTTAGCGGGAGCCGAGCAGTACTTC.

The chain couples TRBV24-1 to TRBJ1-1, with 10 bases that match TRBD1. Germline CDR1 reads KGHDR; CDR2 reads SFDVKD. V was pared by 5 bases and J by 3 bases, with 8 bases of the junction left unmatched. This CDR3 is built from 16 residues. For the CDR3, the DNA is TGTGCCACCAGTGGCAAGCCGGGACAGGGGTACACTGAAGCTTTCTTT. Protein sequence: CATSGKPGQGYTEAFF.

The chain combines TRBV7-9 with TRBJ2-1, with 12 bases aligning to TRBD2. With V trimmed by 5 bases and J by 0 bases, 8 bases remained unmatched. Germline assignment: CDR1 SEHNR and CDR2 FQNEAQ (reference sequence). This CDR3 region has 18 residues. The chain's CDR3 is CASSLGRTSGNSYNEQFF. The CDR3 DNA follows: TGTGCCAGCAGCCTAGGCCGGACTAGCGGGAACTCCTACAATGAGCAGTTCTTC.

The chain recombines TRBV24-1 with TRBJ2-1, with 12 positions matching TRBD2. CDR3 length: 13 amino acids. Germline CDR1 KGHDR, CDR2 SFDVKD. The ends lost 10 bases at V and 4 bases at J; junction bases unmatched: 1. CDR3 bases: TGTGCCACTGGACTAGCGGGGTACAATGAGCAGTTCTTC. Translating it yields CATGLAGYNEQFF.

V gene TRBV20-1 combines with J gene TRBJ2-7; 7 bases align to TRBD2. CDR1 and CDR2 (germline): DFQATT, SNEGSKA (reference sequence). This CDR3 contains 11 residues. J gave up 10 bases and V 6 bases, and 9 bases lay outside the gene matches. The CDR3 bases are TGCAGTGCCGTGGGGCTAGCGGTACAGTACTTC. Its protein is CSAVGLAVQYF.

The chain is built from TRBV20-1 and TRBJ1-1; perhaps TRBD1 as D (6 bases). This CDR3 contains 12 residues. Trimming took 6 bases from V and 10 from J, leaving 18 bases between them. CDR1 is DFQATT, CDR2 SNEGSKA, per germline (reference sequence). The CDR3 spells CSAATGDFGAFF. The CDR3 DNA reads TGCAGTGCGGCGACAGGAGATTTCGGAGCTTTCTTT.

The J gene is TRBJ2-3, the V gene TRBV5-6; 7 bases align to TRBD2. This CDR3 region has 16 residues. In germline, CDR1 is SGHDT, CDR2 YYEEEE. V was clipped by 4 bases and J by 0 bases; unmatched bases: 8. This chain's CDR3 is CASSGGGLTSTDTQYF. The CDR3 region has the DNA TGTGCCAGCAGCGGGGGGGGTCTTACTAGCACAGATACGCAGTATTTT.

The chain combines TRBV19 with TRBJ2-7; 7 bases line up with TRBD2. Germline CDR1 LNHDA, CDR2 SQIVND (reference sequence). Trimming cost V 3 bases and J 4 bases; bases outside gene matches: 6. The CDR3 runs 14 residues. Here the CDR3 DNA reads TGTGCCAGTAGTATTGCGGGAGATGGGTACGAGCAGTACTTC. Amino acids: CASSIAGDGYEQYF.

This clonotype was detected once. The CDR3, as DNA: TGTGCCAGCAGTACCCGACTAGCGGGAGGGATCACAGATACGCAGTATTTT. It yields the protein CASSTRLAGGITDTQYF. V gene TRBV27 combines with J gene TRBJ2-3; 14 nucleotides align to TRBD2. V trimming: 5 bases; J trimming: 2 bases; junction bases outside the gene matches: 6. The V gene's germline CDR1 is MNHEY and CDR2 SMNVEV (reference sequence). The length of the CDR3 is 17 residues.

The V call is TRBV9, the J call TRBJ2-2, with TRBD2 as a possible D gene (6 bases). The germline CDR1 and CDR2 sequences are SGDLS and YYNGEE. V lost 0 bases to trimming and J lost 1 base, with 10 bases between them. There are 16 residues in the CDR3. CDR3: CASSVGLAQNTGELFF. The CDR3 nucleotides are TGTGCCAGCAGCGTAGGCCTAGCGCAGAACACCGGGGAGCTGTTTTTT.

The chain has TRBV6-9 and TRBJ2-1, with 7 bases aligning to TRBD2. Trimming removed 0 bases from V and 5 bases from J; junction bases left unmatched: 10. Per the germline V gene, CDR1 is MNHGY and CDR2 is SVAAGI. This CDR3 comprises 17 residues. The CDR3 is CASSYSGLSLPDNEQFF. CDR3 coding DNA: TGTGCCAGCAGTTATTCGGGACTATCGCTCCCGGACAATGAGCAGTTCTTC.

The CDR3 protein is CASSLGTGPYGYTF. The CDR3 region has the DNA TGTGCCAGCAGCTTAGGCACAGGACCATATGGCTACACCTTC. The chain carries TRBV7-6 and TRBJ1-2; possible D gene TRBD1, 5 bases. The ends were cut back, 1 base at V and 5 bases at J, with 11 bases in the middle. The germline V gene has CDR1 SGHVS and CDR2 FNYEAQ. The CDR3 length is 14 residues.

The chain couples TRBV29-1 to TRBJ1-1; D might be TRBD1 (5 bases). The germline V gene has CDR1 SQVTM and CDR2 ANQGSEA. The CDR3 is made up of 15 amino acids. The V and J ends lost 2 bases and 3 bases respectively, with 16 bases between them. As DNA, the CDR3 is TGCAGCGTTGAATCCCGGGACCCATTGGACACTGAAGCTTTCTTT. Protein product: CSVESRDPLDTEAFF.

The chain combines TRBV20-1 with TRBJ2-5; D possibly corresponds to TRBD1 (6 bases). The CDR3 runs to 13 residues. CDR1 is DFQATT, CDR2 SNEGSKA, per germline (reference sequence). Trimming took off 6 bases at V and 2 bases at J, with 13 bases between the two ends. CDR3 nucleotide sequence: TGCAGTGCCTATCAGGGGCCACAAGAGACCCAGTACTTC. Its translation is CSAYQGPQETQYF.

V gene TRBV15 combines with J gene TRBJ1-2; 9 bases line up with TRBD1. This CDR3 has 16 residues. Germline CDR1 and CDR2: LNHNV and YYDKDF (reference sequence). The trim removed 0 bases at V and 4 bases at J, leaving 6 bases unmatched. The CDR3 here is CATSRERTGDLYGYTF. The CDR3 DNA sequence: TGTGCCACCAGCAGAGAGAGGACAGGGGACCTCTATGGCTACACCTTC.

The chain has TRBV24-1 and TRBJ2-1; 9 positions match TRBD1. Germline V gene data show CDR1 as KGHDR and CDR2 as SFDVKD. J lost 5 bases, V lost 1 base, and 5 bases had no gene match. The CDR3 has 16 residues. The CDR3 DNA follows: TGTGCCACCAGTGATTTTAGGACAGGGGCGGACAATGAGCAGTTCTTC. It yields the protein CATSDFRTGADNEQFF.